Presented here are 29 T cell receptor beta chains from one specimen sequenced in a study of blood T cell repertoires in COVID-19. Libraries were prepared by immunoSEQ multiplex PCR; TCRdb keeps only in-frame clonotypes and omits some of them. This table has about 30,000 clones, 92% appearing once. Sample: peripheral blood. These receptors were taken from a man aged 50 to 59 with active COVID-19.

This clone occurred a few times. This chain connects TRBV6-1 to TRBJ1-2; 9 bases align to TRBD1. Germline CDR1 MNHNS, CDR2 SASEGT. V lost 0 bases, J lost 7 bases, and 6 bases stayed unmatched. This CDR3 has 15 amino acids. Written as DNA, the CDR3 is TGTGCCAGCAGTGAAGCCCTACAGGGGGCGCGTGGCTACACCTTC. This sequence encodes CASSEALQGARGYTF.

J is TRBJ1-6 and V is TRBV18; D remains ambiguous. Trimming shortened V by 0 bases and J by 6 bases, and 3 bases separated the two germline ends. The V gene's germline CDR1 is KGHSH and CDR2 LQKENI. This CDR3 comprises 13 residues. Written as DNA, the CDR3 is TGTGCCAGCTCACCACCCTTTAATTCACCCCTCCACTTT. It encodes CASSPPFNSPLHF.

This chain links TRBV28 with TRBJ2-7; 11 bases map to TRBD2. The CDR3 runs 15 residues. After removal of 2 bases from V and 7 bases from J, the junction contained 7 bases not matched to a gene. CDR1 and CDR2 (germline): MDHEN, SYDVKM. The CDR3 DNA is TGTGCCAGCAGTTTAGTAGCGGGAGGGCCGGGGGAGCAGTACTTC. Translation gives CASSLVAGGPGEQYF.

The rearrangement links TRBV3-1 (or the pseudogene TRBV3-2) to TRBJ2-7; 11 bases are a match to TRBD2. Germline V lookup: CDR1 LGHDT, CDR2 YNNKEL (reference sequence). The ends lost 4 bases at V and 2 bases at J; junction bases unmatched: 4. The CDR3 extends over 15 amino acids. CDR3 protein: CASSLTSGVTYEQYF. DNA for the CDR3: TGTGCCAGCAGCCTGACTAGCGGGGTTACCTACGAGCAGTACTTC.

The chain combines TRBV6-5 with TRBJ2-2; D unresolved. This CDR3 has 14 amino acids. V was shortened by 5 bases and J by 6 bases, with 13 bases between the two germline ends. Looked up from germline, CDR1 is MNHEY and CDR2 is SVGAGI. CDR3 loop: CASSTMKSAGELFF. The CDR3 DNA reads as TGTGCCAGCAGTACCATGAAAAGCGCCGGGGAGCTGTTTTTT.

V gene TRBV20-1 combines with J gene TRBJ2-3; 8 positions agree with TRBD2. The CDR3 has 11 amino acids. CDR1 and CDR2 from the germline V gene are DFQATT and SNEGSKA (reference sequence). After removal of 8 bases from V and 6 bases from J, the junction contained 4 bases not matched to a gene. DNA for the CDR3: TGCAGTACTAAGCGGGGGGATACGCAGTATTTT. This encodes CSTKRGDTQYF.

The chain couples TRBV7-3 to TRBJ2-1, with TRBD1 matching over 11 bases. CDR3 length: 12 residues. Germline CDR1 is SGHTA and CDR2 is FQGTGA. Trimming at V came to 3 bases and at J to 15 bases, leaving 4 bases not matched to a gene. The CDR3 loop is CASSLDRGRRFF. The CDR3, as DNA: TGTGCCAGCAGCTTGGACAGGGGGCGCCGGTTCTTC. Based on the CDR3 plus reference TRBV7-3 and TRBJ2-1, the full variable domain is GAGVSQTPSNKVTEKGKYVELRCDPISGHTALYWYRQSLGQGPEFLIYFQGTGAADDSGLPNDRFFAVRPEGSVSTLKIQRTERGDSAVYLCASSLDRGRRFFGPGTRLTVL.

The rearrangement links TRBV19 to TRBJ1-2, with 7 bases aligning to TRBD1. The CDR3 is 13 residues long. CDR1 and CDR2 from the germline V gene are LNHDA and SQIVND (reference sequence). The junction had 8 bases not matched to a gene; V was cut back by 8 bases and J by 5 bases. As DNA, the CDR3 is TGTGCCAGTCAAGCAGGGGGTTATTATGGCTACACCTTC. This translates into CASQAGGYYGYTF.

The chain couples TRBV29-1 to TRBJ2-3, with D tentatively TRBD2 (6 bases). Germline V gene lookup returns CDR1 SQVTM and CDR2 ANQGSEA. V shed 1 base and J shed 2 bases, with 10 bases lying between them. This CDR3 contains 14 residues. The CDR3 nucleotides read TGCAGCGTTGAAGGGAGGGGCTACACAGATACGCAGTATTTT. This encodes CSVEGRGYTDTQYF.

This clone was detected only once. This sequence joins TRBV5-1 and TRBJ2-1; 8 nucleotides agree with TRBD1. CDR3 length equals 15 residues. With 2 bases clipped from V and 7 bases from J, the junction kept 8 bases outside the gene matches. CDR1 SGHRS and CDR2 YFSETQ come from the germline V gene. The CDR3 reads CASSFQQGAGNEQFF. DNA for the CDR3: TGCGCCAGCAGCTTCCAGCAGGGGGCGGGAAATGAGCAGTTCTTC.

CDR3 sequence (DNA): TGTGCCAGCAGCTTAGGGTTCCGGCGGAGGGTTTCTAACTATGGCTACACCTTC. Residues: CASSLGFRRRVSNYGYTF. This sequence joins TRBV11-2 and TRBJ1-2; no clear D. The V end was cut by 1 base, the J end by 0 bases, with 18 bases between. This CDR3 is 18 amino acids long. Germline V gene lookup returns CDR1 SGHAT and CDR2 FQNNGV.

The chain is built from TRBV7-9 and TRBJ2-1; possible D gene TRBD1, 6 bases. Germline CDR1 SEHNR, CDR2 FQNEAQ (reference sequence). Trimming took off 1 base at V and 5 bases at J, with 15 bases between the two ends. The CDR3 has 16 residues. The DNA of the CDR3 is TGTGCCAGCAGCTTAGGGGCCAGGGGAGTCGACAATGAGCAGTTCTTC. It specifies CASSLGARGVDNEQFF.

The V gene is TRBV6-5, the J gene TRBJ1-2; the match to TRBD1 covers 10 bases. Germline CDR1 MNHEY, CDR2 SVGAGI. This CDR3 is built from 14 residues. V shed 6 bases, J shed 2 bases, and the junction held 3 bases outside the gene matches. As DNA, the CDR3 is TGTGCCAGCAGGGGGACAGGGGCCAACTATGGCTACACCTTC. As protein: CASRGTGANYGYTF.

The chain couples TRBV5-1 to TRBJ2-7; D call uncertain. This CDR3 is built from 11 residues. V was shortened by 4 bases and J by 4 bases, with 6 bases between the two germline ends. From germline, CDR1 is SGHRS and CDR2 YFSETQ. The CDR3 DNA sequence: TGCGCCAGCAGCGCCGGTTACGAGCAGTACTTC. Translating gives CASSAGYEQYF.

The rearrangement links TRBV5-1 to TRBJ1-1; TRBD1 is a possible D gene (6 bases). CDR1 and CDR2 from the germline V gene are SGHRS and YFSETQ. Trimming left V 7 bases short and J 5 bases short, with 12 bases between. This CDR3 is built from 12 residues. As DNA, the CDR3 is TGCGCCAGCGGCCTGACAGGAACTGAAGCTTTCTTT. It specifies CASGLTGTEAFF. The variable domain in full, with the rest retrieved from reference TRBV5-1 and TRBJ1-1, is KAGVTQTPRYLIKTRGQQVTLSCSPISGHRSVSWYQQTPGQGLQFLFEYFSETQRNKGNFPGRFSGRQFSNSRSEMNVSTLELGDSALYLCASGLTGTEAFFGQGTRLTVV.

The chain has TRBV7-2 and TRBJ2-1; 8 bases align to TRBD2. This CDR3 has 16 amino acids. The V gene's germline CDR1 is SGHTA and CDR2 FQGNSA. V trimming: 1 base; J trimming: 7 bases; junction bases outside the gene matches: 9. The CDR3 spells CASSLVTGGRLNEQFF. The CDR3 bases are TGTGCCAGCAGCTTAGTGACGGGAGGGCGGTTAAATGAGCAGTTCTTC.

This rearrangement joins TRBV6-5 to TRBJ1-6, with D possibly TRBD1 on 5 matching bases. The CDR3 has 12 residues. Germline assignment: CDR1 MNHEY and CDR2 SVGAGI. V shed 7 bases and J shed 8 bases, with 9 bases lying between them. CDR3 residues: CASKFRDSPLHF. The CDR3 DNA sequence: TGTGCCAGCAAGTTCAGGGATTCACCCCTCCACTTT.

CDR3 DNA: TGTGCCAGCAGCGCAGGGTCACACACTGAAGCTTTCTTT. Amino acid sequence: CASSAGSHTEAFF. This rearrangement joins TRBV9 to TRBJ1-1; tentatively, D is TRBD1 (5 bases). The germline CDR1 and CDR2 sequences are SGDLS and YYNGEE. V lost 3 bases and J lost 3, with 9 bases in between. The length of the CDR3 is 13 residues.

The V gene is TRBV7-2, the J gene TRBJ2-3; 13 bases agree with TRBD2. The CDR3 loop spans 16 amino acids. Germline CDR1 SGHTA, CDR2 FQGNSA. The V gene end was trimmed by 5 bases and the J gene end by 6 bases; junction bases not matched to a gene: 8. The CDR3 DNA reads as TGTGCCAGCAGCCCCACACTAGCGGGAGGGGTGGATACGCAGTATTTT. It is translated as CASSPTLAGGVDTQYF.

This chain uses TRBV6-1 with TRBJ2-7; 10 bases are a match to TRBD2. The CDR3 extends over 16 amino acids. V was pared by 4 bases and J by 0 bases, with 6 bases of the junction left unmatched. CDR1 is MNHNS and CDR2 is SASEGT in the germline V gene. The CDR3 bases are TGTGCCAGCAGTGGAGTACTAGCGGGATACTCCTACGAGCAGTACTTC. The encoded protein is CASSGVLAGYSYEQYF.

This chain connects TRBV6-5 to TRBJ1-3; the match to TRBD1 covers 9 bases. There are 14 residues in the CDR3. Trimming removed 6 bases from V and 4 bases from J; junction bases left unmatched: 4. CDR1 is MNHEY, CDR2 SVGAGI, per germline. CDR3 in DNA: TGTGCCAGCAGGGGGACAGGGCAAGGAAACACCATATATTTT. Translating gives CASRGTGQGNTIYF.

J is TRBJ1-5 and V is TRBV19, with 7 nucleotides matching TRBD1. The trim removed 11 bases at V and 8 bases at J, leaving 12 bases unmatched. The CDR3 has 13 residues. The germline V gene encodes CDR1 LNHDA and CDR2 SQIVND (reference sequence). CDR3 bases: TGTGCCGTAGGGGGCTCTCTTATGGAGCCCCAGCATTTT. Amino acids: CAVGGSLMEPQHF.

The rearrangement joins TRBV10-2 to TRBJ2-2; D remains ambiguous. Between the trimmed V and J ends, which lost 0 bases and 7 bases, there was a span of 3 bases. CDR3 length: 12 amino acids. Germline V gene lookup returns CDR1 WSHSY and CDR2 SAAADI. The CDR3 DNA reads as TGCGCCAGCAGTGAGTCGAGCGGGGAGCTGTTTTTT. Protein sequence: CASSESSGELFF.

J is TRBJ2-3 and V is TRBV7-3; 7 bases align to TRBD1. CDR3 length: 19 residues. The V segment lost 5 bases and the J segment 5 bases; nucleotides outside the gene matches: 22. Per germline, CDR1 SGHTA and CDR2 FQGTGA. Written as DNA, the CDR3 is TGTGCCAGCAGCCGAAGCCCAACAGGGACAGCCTTCTGGGGAGATACGCAGTATTTT. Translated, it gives CASSRSPTGTAFWGDTQYF.

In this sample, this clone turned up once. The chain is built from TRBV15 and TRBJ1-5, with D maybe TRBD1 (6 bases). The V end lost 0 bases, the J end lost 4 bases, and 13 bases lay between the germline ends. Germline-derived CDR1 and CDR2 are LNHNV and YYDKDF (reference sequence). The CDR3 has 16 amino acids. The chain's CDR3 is CATSRDRGQSNQPQHF. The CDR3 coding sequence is TGTGCCACCAGCAGAGATCGCGGACAGAGTAATCAGCCCCAGCATTTT.

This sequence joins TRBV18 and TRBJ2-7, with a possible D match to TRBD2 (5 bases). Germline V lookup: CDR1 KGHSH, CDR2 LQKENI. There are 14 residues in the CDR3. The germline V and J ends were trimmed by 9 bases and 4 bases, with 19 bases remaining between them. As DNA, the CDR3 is TGTGCCAGTCGTGGGAGTTACTCCCCTTACGAGCAGTACTTC. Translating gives CASRGSYSPYEQYF.

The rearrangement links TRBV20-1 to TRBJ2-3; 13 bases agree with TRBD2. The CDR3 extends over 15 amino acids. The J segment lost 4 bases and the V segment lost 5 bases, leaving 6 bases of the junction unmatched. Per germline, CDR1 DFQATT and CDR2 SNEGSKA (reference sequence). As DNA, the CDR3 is TGCAGTGCTCGTGGGACTAGCGGGGCGCCAGATACGCAGTATTTT. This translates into CSARGTSGAPDTQYF.

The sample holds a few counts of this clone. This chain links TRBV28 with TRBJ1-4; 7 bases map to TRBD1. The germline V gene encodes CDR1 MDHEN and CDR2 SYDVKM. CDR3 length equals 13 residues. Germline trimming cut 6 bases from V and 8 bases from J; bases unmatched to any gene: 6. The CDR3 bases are TGTGCCAGCAGCTCAGGGGGTAGGGAAAAACTGTTTTTT. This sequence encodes CASSSGGREKLFF.

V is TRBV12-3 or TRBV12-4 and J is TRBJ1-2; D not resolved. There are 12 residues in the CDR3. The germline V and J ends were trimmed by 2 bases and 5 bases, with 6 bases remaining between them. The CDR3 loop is CASSLSSYGYTF. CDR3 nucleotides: TGTGCCAGCAGTTTATCGAGTTATGGCTACACCTTC.